Listed below are T cell receptor beta chains from one sample, sequenced in a study of cytomegalovirus exposure and HLA in healthy donors. Profiling relied on immunoSEQ multiplex PCR, and the TCRdb table lists in-frame clones only, not all of them. This repertoire comprises about 150,000 clones; its ten largest clones make up approximately 1.5%. The sequencing input was PBMCs. Every receptor here comes from a woman between 50 and 59 years old in good health and CMV-seronegative. The CDR3 runs from the conserved cysteine through the conserved F or W. A D gene is named only where the DNA matches it firmly.

j_call	d_call	v_call	cdr3_aa	cdr3_nt
TRBJ2-1	.	TRBV2	CASSEVRGASYNEQFF	TGTGCCAGCAGTGAAGTCCGGGGGGCTTCCTACAATGAGCAGTTCTTC
TRBJ2-4	TRBD1	TRBV9	CASSASRDRNIQYF	TGTGCCAGCAGCGCATCCCGGGACAGAAACATTCAGTACTTC
TRBJ1-2	TRBD1	TRBV4-1	CASSQVNRGLNYGYTF	TGCGCCAGCAGCCAAGTTAACAGGGGGCTTAACTATGGCTACACCTTC
TRBJ2-3	.	TRBV19	CASSIGLGGWDTQYF	TGTGCCAGTAGTATAGGACTAGGGGGCTGGGATACGCAGTATTTT
TRBJ2-3	TRBD2	TRBV5-4	CASSRSGRRDTDTQYF	TGTGCCAGCAGCCGTAGCGGGAGACGGGACACAGATACGCAGTATTTT
TRBJ1-2	.	TRBV5-1	CASSPSRAPSYGYTF	TGCGCCAGCAGCCCCTCACGCGCCCCTAGCTATGGCTACACCTTC
TRBJ2-7	TRBD2	TRBV27	CASSSRGTSSYEQYF	TGTGCCAGCAGTTCCCGAGGGACTAGTTCCTACGAGCAGTACTTC
TRBJ1-2	TRBD1	TRBV7-9	CASSLTTGNYGYTF	TGTGCCAGCAGCTTAACGACAGGGAACTATGGCTACACCTTC
TRBJ1-5	.	TRBV30	CAWSEARGSQPQHF	TGTGCCTGGAGTGAGGCCCGGGGGAGTCAGCCCCAGCATTTT
TRBJ2-1	TRBD2	TRBV6-5	CASSLAGGTGNEQFF	TGTGCCAGCAGTCTAGCGGGAGGGACGGGGAATGAGCAGTTCTTC
TRBJ1-1	.	TRBV21-1	CASSKGRPWEVNTEAFF	TGTGCCAGCAGCAAAGGTCGGCCATGGGAGGTGAACACTGAAGCTTTCTTT
TRBJ1-1	TRBD1	TRBV19	CASSRRDRVNTEAFF	TGTGCCAGTAGTCGGCGTGACAGGGTGAACACTGAAGCTTTCTTT
TRBJ1-4	TRBD1	TRBV6-5	CASSSAGTGHNEKLFF	TGTGCCAGCAGTTCCGCCGGGACAGGCCATAATGAAAAACTGTTTTTT
TRBJ1-1	.	TRBV28	CASSPAGDSTEAFF	TGTGCCAGCAGTCCCGCCGGGGATTCCACTGAAGCTTTCTTT
TRBJ2-7	TRBD2	TRBV6-5	CASSYSTSGYSYEQYF	TGTGCCAGCAGTTACTCTACTAGCGGGTATTCCTACGAGCAGTACTTC
TRBJ2-3	.	TRBV28	CASTSAVRDTQYF	TGTGCCAGCACCTCCGCGGTGAGGGATACGCAGTATTTT
TRBJ2-2	.	TRBV11-3	CASSFLSGSGELFF	TGTGCCAGCAGCTTCCTTAGTGGGAGCGGGGAGCTGTTTTTT
TRBJ1-6	.	TRBV5-1	CASSLESNSPLHF	TGCGCCAGCAGCTTGGAGAGTAATTCACCCCTCCACTTT
TRBJ1-2	TRBD1	TRBV7-2	CASSLGGTGAYGYTF	TGTGCCAGCAGCTTAGGGGGGACAGGGGCCTATGGCTACACCTTC
TRBJ1-2	.	TRBV27	CASSFSGNYGYTF	TGTGCCAGCAGTTTTTCGGGTAACTATGGCTACACCTTC
TRBJ2-5	TRBD2	TRBV4-2	CASSQGPTSGEETQYF	TGTGCCAGCAGCCAAGGCCCGACTAGCGGGGAAGAGACCCAGTACTTC
TRBJ1-5	.	TRBV30	CALTTYSNQPQHF	TGTGCCTTGACAACTTATAGCAATCAGCCCCAGCATTTT
TRBJ2-3	.	TRBV9	CASTRSDPSTDTQYF	TGTGCCTCTACGAGGTCCGATCCTAGCACAGATACGCAGTATTTT
TRBJ1-4	.	TRBV6-1	CASRAGGRWEKLFF	TGTGCCAGCAGAGCGGGGGGGAGATGGGAAAAACTGTTTTTT
TRBJ1-5	TRBD1	TRBV2	CASSGTGADQPQHF	TGTGCCAGCAGTGGGACAGGGGCGGATCAGCCCCAGCATTTT
TRBJ2-7	TRBD1	TRBV18	CASSPPGQGRGEQYF	TGTGCCAGCTCACCACCGGGACAGGGGAGGGGCGAGCAGTACTTC